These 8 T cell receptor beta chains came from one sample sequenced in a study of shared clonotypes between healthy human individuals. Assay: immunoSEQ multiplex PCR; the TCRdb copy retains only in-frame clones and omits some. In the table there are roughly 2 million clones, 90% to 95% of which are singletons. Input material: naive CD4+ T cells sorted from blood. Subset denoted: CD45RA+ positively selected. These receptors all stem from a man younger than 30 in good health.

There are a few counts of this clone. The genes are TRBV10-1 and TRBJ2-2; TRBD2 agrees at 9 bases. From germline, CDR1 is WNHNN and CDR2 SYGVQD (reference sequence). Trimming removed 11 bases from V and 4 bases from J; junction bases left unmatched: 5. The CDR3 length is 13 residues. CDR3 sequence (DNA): TGCGCCCACGGGACTAGCATCACCGGGGAGCTGTTTTTT. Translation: CAHGTSITGELFF.

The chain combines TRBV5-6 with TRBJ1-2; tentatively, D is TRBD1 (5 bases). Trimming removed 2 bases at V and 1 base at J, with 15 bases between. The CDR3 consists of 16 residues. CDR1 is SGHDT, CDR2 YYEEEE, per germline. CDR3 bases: TGTGCCAGCAGCTTAGTAGCTACAGGAGTTAACTATGGCTACACCTTC. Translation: CASSLVATGVNYGYTF.

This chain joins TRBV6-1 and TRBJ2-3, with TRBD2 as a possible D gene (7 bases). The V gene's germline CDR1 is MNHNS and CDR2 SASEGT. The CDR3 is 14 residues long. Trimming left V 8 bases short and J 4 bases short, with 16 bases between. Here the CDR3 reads CASRGRGGADTQYF. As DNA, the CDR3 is TGTGCCAGCCGAGGCAGGGGAGGGGCAGATACGCAGTATTTT.

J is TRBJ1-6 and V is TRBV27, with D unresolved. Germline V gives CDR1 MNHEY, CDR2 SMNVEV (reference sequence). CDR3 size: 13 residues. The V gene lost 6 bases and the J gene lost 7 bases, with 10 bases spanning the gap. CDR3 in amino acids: CASRDGWNSPLHF. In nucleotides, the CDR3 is TGTGCCAGCAGGGACGGATGGAATTCACCCCTCCACTTT.

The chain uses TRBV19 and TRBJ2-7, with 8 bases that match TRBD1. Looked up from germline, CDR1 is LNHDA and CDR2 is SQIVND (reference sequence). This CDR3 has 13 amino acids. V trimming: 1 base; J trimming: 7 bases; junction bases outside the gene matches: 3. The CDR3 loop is CASSIGTGREQYF. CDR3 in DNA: TGTGCCAGTAGTATAGGGACAGGGCGGGAGCAGTACTTC.

CDR3 sequence (DNA): TGCGCCAGCAGCCCGACAGGGCTGCGCAGCCAGCCCCAGCATTTT. Its protein is CASSPTGLRSQPQHF. The chain has TRBV5-1 and TRBJ1-5; 7 bases map to TRBD1. CDR3 length equals 15 residues. Germline loops: CDR1 SGHRS, CDR2 YFSETQ. The junction had 11 bases not matched to a gene; V was cut back by 4 bases and J by 7 bases.

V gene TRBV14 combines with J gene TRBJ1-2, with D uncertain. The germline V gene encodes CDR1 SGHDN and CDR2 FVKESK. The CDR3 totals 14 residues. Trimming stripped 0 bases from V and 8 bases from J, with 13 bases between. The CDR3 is CASSQDRVVGGYTF. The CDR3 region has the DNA TGTGCCAGCAGCCAAGATCGGGTAGTTGGAGGCTACACCTTC.

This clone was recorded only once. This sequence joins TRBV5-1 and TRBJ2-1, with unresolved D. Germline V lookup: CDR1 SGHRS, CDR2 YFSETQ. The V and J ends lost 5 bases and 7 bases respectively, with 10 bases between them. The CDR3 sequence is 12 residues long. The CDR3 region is CASSPPSNEQFF. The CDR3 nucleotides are TGCGCCAGCAGTCCTCCTTCAAATGAGCAGTTCTTC.